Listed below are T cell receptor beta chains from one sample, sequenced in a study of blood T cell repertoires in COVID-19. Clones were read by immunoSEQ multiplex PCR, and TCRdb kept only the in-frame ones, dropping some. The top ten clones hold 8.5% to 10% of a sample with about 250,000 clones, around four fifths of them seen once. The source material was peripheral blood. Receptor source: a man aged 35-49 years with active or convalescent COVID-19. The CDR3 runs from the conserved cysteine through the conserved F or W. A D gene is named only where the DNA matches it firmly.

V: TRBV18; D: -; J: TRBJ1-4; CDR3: CASSPVERGEKLFF; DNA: TGTGCCAGCTCACCGGTGGAGCGGGGTGAAAAACTGTTTTTT
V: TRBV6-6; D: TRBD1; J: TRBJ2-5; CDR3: CASRGTGGSGTQYF; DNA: TGTGCCAGCAGGGGGACAGGGGGCTCGGGGACCCAGTACTTC
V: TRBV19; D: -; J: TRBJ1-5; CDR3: CASTQGRINQPQHF; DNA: TGTGCCAGTACCCAGGGCCGGATAAATCAGCCCCAGCATTTT
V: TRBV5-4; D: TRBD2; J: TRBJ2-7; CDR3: CASSLAGGLAGEQYF; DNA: TGTGCCAGCAGCTTGGCCGGTGGACTAGCGGGCGAGCAGTACTTC
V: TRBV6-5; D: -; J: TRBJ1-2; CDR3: CASFQGSGGYTF; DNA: TGTGCCAGCTTTCAGGGCTCTGGGGGCTACACCTTC
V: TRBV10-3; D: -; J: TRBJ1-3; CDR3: CATYQGSSGNTIYF; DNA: TGTGCCACCTATCAGGGTAGCTCTGGAAACACCATATATTTT
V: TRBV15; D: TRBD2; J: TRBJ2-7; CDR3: CATSRKGTSSAYEQYF; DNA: TGTGCCACCAGCCGTAAAGGGACTAGCAGTGCCTACGAGCAGTACTTC
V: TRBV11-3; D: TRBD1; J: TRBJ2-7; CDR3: CASSPPRTGSTYEQYF; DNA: TGTGCCAGCAGTCCTCCTCGGACAGGGAGTACCTACGAGCAGTACTTC
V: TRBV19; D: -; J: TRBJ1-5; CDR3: CASKGDWTAGNQPQHF; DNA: TGTGCCAGTAAGGGGGATTGGACAGCAGGGAATCAGCCCCAGCATTTT
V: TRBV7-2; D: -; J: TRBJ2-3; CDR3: CASSSTRATDTQYF; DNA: TGTGCCAGCAGCTCGACCAGGGCCACAGATACGCAGTATTTT
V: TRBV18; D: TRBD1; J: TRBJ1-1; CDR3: CASSPRQGFGTEAFF; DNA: TGTGCCAGCTCACCCAGACAGGGGTTCGGCACTGAAGCTTTCTTT